The 20 T cell receptor beta chains below were found in one sample sequenced in a study of cytomegalovirus exposure and HLA in healthy donors (dated by TCRdb to 2017 to 2019). Receptors were amplified or captured by the immunoSEQ multiplex PCR assay. For the multiplex PCR, a mixture combining 60 forward primers for TCR Vbeta segments and 13 reverse primers for TCR Jbeta segments was used. Held by TCRdb, this immuneACCESS table contains in-frame sequences only and omits some clones. Under half of the omission traces to an unresolved V gene where checked; the cause of the rest is unknown. The sample data list about 140,000 clones, and 80% of these were observed just once. 2% to 3% of the sample is in the top ten clones. Sequencing was done on a sample of PBMCs. Receptors were obtained from a man aged 45-65 years in good health and CMV-seronegative.

The chain joins TRBV30 to TRBJ2-2, with D tentatively TRBD1 (5 bases). The germline CDR1 and CDR2 sequences are GTSNPN and SVGIG (reference sequence). V was pared by 5 bases and J by 1 base, with 11 bases between. The length of the CDR3 is 14 residues. CDR3 coding DNA: TGTGCCTGGCATACCACAGGGAACACCGGGGAGCTGTTTTTT. It is translated as CAWHTTGNTGELFF.

This chain joins TRBV7-2 and TRBJ2-7; the D gene is possibly TRBD1 (6 bases). Germline V gives CDR1 SGHTA, CDR2 FQGNSA. This CDR3 spans 15 amino acids. V lost 5 bases and J 0 bases, leaving 14 bases between the germline ends. Here the CDR3 reads CASSKPTGLSYEQYF. For the CDR3, the DNA is TGTGCCAGCAGCAAACCTACAGGGCTCTCCTACGAGCAGTACTTC.

This chain connects TRBV25-1 to TRBJ1-2; weak D call: TRBD1 (6 bases). Trimming shortened V by 3 bases and J by 4 bases, and 12 bases separated the two germline ends. The CDR3 has 14 amino acids. Germline loops: CDR1 MGHDK, CDR2 SYGVNS. CDR3 protein: CASSDPLDSYGYTF. The CDR3 DNA follows: TGTGCCAGCAGTGACCCCCTGGACAGCTATGGCTACACCTTC.

This chain uses TRBV7-6 with TRBJ1-1; 9 nucleotides agree with TRBD1. The CDR3 covers 12 residues. The germline gives CDR1 SGHVS, CDR2 FNYEAQ. The V gene end was trimmed by 5 bases and the J gene end by 10 bases; junction bases not matched to a gene: 5. CDR3 region: CASSPRTGAAFF. In nucleotides, the CDR3 is TGTGCCAGCAGCCCTCGGACAGGGGCAGCTTTCTTT.

This chain connects TRBV7-2 to TRBJ1-1; D is possibly TRBD1 (6 bases). CDR1 and CDR2 (germline): SGHTA, FQGNSA. Trimming stripped 5 bases from V and 4 bases from J, with 14 bases between. The length of the CDR3 is 14 residues. The CDR3 nucleotides are TGTGCCAGCAGCCGTTTACAGGGCGCCACTGAAGCTTTCTTT. Translated, it gives CASSRLQGATEAFF.

The rearrangement joins TRBV6-6 to TRBJ2-7; weak D call: TRBD1 (5 bases). The CDR3 is made up of 14 amino acids. V was clipped by 6 bases and J by 8 bases, with 20 bases between them. Germline V gene sequence: CDR1 MNHNY, CDR2 SVGAGI (reference sequence). For the CDR3, the DNA is TGTGCCAGCAGGTCGACAGAAGCCCCTACGAAGCAGTACTTC. This encodes CASRSTEAPTKQYF.

V gene TRBV4-1 combines with J gene TRBJ1-1, with TRBD1 identical over 10 bases. CDR3 size: 17 residues. Germline V gives CDR1 MGHRA, CDR2 YSYEKL. Trimming took 2 bases from V and 5 from J; bases not matched to a gene: 11. CDR3 sequence reads: CASSQTRWDRGGTEAFF. Here the CDR3 DNA reads TGCGCCAGCAGCCAAACAAGATGGGACAGGGGAGGTACTGAAGCTTTCTTT.

This clone came up a few times. V usage is TRBV6-5 and J usage is TRBJ1-2; TRBD1 matches at 7 bases. Trimming took 6 bases from V and 7 from J; bases not matched to a gene: 8. Germline CDR1 MNHEY, CDR2 SVGAGI. The CDR3 is made up of 13 amino acids. The CDR3 DNA reads as TGTGCCAGCAGGAGACAGGGTAATCGTGGCTACACCTTC. Residues: CASRRQGNRGYTF.

This rearrangement joins TRBV28 to TRBJ1-2; D possibly corresponds to TRBD1 (5 bases). Trimming left V 5 bases short and J 7 bases short, with 14 bases between. The CDR3 has 13 amino acids. Germline V gene sequence: CDR1 MDHEN, CDR2 SYDVKM. The DNA for the CDR3 is TGTGCCAGCAGTGCAGACAGTTTCGGTGGCTACACCTTC. It translates to CASSADSFGGYTF.

The chain employs TRBV5-1 and TRBJ1-1; weak D call: TRBD1 (5 bases). Germline V gives CDR1 SGHRS, CDR2 YFSETQ. V dropped 3 bases and J dropped 11 bases, with 20 bases sitting between them. The length of the CDR3 is 14 residues. The CDR3, as DNA: TGCGCCAGCAGCTCGGACAATTTCCAAAATGGGGCTTTCTTT. Translated: CASSSDNFQNGAFF.

The chain links TRBV5-1 to TRBJ2-5, with TRBD2 matching 14 bases. The germline V gene encodes CDR1 SGHRS and CDR2 YFSETQ. The J segment lost 5 bases and the V segment lost 4 bases, leaving 4 bases of the junction unmatched. The CDR3 length is 15 residues. For the CDR3, the DNA is TGCGCCAGCAGCCCGACTAGCGGGGGGGGTGAGACCCAGTACTTC. Translated: CASSPTSGGGETQYF.

The J gene is TRBJ2-4, the V gene TRBV6-1; maybe TRBD2 (6 bases). Germline lookup yields CDR1 MNHNS and CDR2 SASEGT. V lost 8 bases to trimming and J lost 0 bases, with 14 bases between them. The CDR3 spans 15 residues. CDR3 DNA sequence: TGTGCCAGCGTGTCTAGCGTTCTAGCCAAAAACATTCAGTACTTC. This translates into CASVSSVLAKNIQYF.

V is TRBV6-5 and J is TRBJ1-5; D uncertain. Trimming stripped 8 bases from V and 0 bases from J, with 14 bases between. The CDR3 contains 15 residues. In germline, CDR1 is MNHEY, CDR2 SVGAGI. CDR3 residues: CASGRTYDSNQPQHF. The CDR3, as DNA: TGTGCCAGCGGGAGAACATATGATAGCAATCAGCCCCAGCATTTT.

This clone was seen only a few times. This rearrangement joins TRBV11-1 to TRBJ1-1, with D perhaps TRBD1 (6 bases). Germline loops: CDR1 SGHAT, CDR2 FQDESV (reference sequence). Between the trimmed V and J ends, which lost 4 bases and 4 bases, there was a span of 10 bases. The CDR3 is made up of 13 amino acids. For the CDR3, the DNA is TGTGCCAGCAGCTCTACAGGGTCCACTGAAGCTTTCTTT. It is translated as CASSSTGSTEAFF.

The chain has TRBV30 and TRBJ1-3; no definite D call. The CDR3 consists of 14 residues. Germline CDR1 GTSNPN, CDR2 SVGIG (reference sequence). Trimming took off 0 bases at V and 4 bases at J, with 10 bases between the two ends. In nucleotides, the CDR3 is TGTGCCTGGAGTGTGCGGTCTTGGGGAAACACCATATATTTT. It encodes CAWSVRSWGNTIYF.

The rearrangement links TRBV5-6 to TRBJ2-7; 7 positions agree with TRBD1. CDR1 SGHDT and CDR2 YYEEEE come from the germline V gene. CDR3 size: 14 residues. With 4 bases clipped from V and 6 bases from J, the junction kept 10 bases outside the gene matches. The DNA of the CDR3 is TGTGCCAGCAGCACGGGACAGACTCTCGGCGAGCAGTACTTC. Translating it yields CASSTGQTLGEQYF. Supplemented by reference TRBV5-6 and TRBJ2-7, the full variable domain reads DAGVTQSPTHLIKTRGQQVTLRCSPKSGHDTVSWYQQALGQGPQFIFQYYEEEERQRGNFPDRFSGHQFPNYSSELNVNALLLGDSALYLCASSTGQTLGEQYFGPGTRLTVT.

Comment on this clone: At one boundary the junction diverges from the germline segment, which might be a read error. The J gene is TRBJ1-1, the V gene TRBV7-8, with 11 positions matching TRBD1. The CDR3 sequence is 17 residues long. CDR1 and CDR2 from the germline V gene are SGHVS and FQNEAQ. Written as DNA, the CDR3 is TGTGCCAGCAGCGCACGTTCGGACAGGGGGCGCCGGACTGAAACTTTCTTT. It translates to CASSARSDRGRRTETFF.

To note about this clone: The junction departs from germline at one end; a sequencing error may be responsible. The chain links TRBV7-2 to TRBJ2-1; a weak D match, TRBD2 (6 bases). There are 13 residues in the CDR3. Germline V CDR1 and CDR2: SGHTA, FQGNSA. For the CDR3, the DNA is TGTGCCAGCAGCCTAGCGCGTGTGAATGAGCAGTTCTTC. This codes for CASSLARVNEQFF.

The chain couples TRBV18 to TRBJ2-3; 12 bases match TRBD2. Germline CDR1 is KGHSH and CDR2 is LQKENI. J gave up 5 bases and V 2 bases, and 8 bases lay outside the gene matches. This CDR3 has 17 residues. CDR3 nucleotides: TGTGCCAGCTCACCAGGGCTAGCGGGGGGGCCTGGAGATACGCAGTATTTT. Translation: CASSPGLAGGPGDTQYF.

As regards this clone: At one end the junction does not follow the germline gene, possibly because of a read error. The gene calls are TRBV7-8 and TRBJ2-6, with 9 bases matching TRBD1. Per the germline V gene, CDR1 is SGHVS and CDR2 is FQNEAQ. The CDR3 sequence is 20 residues long. For the CDR3, the DNA is TGTGCCGGCAGCTTACGGGCCCGGGGACAGGGAAACTCTGGGGCCAACGTCCTGACTTTC. This translates into CAGSLRARGQGNSGANVLTF.